The clone carrying this T cell receptor beta chain was seen repeatedly, ten times or more. Its antigen remains unidentified. RNA transcripts yielded amplified TCR beta CDR3 regions. First-round RT-PCR targeting the TCR CDR3 was performed with the HTBI primer set. TCRdb analysed the multiplex PCR reads with MiXCR anew, one entry per CDR3 protein. This sample has around 450,000 distinct CDR3 sequences, with roughly 15% found just once. The data stem from a study of T cells in Graves' hyperthyroidism and ophthalmopathy. Study-wide findings and caveats: Ophthalmopathy was identified by the model a median 6.5 months ahead of onset.

Researchers defined stable Graves' hyperthyroidism as no ophthalmopathy progression within 18 months. The hyperthyroidism patients had all been newly diagnosed, and their disease duration was under 2 months. Their ages ranged from 18 to 65 years. J was trimmed by 1 base and V by 4 bases; bases with no gene match: 7. The CDR3 length is 15 residues. Germline-derived CDR1 and CDR2 are DFQATT and SNEGSKA (reference sequence). The TCR was taken from a woman aged 18-29 years with Graves' hyperthyroidism. Sample: blood. V and J are TRBV20-1 and TRBJ2-1, with 7 bases that match TRBD2. The CDR3 region has the DNA TGCAGTGCTACCTCTAGCGGTCATTCCTACAATGAGCAGTTCTTC. This translates into CSATSSGHSYNEQFF.